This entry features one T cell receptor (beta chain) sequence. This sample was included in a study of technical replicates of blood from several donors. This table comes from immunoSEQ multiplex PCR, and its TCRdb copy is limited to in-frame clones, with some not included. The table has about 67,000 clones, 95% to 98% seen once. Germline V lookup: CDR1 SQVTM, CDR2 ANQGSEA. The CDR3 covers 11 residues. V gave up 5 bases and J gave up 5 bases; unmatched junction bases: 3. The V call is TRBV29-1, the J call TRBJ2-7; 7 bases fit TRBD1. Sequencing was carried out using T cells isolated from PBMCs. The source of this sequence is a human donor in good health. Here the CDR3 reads CSVQQGNEQYF. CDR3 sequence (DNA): TGCAGCGTTCAACAGGGGAACGAGCAGTACTTC.